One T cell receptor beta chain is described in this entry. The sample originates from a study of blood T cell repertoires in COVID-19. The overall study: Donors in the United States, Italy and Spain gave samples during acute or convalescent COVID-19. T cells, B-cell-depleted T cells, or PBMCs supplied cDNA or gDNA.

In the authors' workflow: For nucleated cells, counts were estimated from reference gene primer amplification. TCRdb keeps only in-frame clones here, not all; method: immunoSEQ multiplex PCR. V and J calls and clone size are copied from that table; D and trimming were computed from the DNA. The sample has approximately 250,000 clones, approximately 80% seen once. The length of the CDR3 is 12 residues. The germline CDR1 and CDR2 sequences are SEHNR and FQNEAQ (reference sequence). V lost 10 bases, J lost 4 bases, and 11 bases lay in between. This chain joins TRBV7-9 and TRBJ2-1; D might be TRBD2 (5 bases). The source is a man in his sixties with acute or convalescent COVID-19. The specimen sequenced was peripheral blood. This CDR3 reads CATRDQYNEQFF. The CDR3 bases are TGTGCCACCCGGGATCAATACAATGAGCAGTTCTTC.